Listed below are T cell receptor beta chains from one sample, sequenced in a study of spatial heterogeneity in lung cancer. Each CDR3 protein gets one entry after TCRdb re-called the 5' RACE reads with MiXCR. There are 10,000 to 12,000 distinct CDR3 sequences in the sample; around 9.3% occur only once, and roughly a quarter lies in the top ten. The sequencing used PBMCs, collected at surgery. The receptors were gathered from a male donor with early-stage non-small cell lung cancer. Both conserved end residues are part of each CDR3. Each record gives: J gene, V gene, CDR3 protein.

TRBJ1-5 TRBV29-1 CSVAGDSNQPQHF
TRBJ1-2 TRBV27 CASSGTGNYGYTF
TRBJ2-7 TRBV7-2 CASSPSGGGAYEQYF
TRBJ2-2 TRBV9 CASSVPRESGELFF
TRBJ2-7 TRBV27 CASSLSKGSYEQYF
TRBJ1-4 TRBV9 CASSAGTATNEKLFF
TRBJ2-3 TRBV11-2 CASSPRVADTQYF
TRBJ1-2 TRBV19 CASTDPPGYYGYTF
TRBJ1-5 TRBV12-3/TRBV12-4 CASSLMGQPQHF
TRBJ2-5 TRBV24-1 CATSDLLETQYF
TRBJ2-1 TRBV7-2 CASSFDWDEQFF
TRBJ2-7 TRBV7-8 CASSLGGRSGSYEQYF
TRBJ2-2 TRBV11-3 CASSTLVGGNTGELFF
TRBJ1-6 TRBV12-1 CASTLGLADNSPLHF
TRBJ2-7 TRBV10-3 CAISEGGGEQYF
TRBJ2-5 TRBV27 CASSLSTPGGGASETQYF
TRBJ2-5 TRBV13 CASSLGSDSQETQYF
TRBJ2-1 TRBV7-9 CASSLALESNEQFF
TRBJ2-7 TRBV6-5 CASSYRSGQGTHEQYF
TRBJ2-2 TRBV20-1 CSARDPGSGELFF
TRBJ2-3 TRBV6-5 CASSYLTNSAQYF
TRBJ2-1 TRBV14 CASSQVAPYNEQFF
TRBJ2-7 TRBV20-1 CSARPWGREGTYEQYF
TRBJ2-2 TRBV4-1 CASSSATSGRNTGELFF
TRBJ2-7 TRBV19 CASSVRATDSYEQYF
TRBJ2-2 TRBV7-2 CASSLGASGETGELFF
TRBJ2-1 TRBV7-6 CASSPLSSYNEQFF
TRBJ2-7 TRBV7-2 CASSLEGGRAEQYF
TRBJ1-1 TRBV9 CASSAGVGTEAFF
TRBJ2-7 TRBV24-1 CATSGNRAPYEQYF
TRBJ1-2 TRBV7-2 CASSLWDSSLYGYTF
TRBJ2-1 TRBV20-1 CSARVQGADEQFF
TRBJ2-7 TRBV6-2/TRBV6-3 CACSPRRATYEQYF
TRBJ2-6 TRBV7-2 CARGQGSSGANVLTF
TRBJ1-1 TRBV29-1 CSVEDLKDTGTARPLNTEAFF
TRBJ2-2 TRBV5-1 CASSFSGGNTGELFF
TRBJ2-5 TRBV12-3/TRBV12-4 CASSPRVSGETQYF
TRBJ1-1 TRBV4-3 CASSQVLAVTEAFF
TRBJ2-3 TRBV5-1 CASSQTSYTQYF
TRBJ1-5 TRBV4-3 CASSQVLNQPQHF
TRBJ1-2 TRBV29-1 CSVAGIGYTF
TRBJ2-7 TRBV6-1 CASRRQGHEQYF